The clone carrying this T cell receptor beta chain was observed many times. This specimen belongs to a study of T cells in Graves' hyperthyroidism and ophthalmopathy. Germline CDR1 and CDR2: SGDLS and YYNGEE. The CDR3 sequence is 14 residues long. Trimming removed 3 bases at V and 7 bases at J, with 14 bases between. TCR beta CDR3 regions were amplified from RNA. The TCR CDR3 first-round RT-PCR relied on the HTBI primer set. TCRdb redid the calling of the multiplex PCR reads with MiXCR, one entry per CDR3 protein. Of approximately 380,000 distinct CDR3 sequences detected, about 14% appear once; the ten largest clones hold approximately 27%.

The receptor was isolated from a man over 45 with Graves' ophthalmopathy. The sample consisted of blood. This rearrangement joins TRBV9 to TRBJ2-1; TRBD2 might be the D (6 bases). CDR3 sequence reads: CASSDRTSPNEQFF. The CDR3, as DNA: TGTGCCAGCAGCGACCGAACTAGCCCGAATGAGCAGTTCTTC.